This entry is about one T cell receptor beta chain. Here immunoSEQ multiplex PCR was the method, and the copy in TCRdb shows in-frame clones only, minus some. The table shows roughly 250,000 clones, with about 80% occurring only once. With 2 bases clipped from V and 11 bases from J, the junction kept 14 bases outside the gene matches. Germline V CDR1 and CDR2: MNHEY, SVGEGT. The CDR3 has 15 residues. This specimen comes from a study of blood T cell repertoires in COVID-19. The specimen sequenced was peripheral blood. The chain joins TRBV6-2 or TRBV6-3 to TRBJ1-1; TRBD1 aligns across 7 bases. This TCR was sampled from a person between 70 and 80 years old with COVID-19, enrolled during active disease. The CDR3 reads CASSYGTRDSNRAFF. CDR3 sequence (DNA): TGTGCCAGCAGTTACGGGACCCGGGACAGCAATCGGGCTTTCTTT.